Listed below are T cell receptor beta chains from one sample, sequenced in a study of shared clonotypes between healthy human individuals. Profiled with immunoSEQ multiplex PCR; TCRdb holds only in-frame clones, not every one. The sample yields 2 million to 2.5 million clones, under 95% seen once. Sequencing was carried out using naive CD4+ T cells from PBMCs. These receptors all come from a man younger than 35 in good health. Some clones in this sample may be carry-over from other donors' samples. Each CDR3 is given without its conserved first and last residue. Clone size appears in some rows only: once, few, many, or a class for an expanded clone.

J gene: TRBJ2-1; V gene: TRBV11-2; clone size: NA; CDR3 protein: ASSSPSGGEQF
J gene: TRBJ1-3; V gene: TRBV5-1; clone size: NA; CDR3 protein: ASSPGTLGNTIY
J gene: TRBJ2-7; V gene: TRBV7-2; clone size: NA; CDR3 protein: ASSFAGGPGGEQY
J gene: TRBJ2-5; V gene: TRBV2; clone size: NA; CDR3 protein: ASRGGETQY
J gene: TRBJ2-1; V gene: TRBV6-5; clone size: NA; CDR3 protein: ASRKPGQGFGEQF
J gene: TRBJ2-1; V gene: TRBV27; clone size: NA; CDR3 protein: ASSLLGGTGSYNEQF
J gene: TRBJ1-5; V gene: TRBV7-9; clone size: NA; CDR3 protein: ASSTGDSNNQPQH
J gene: TRBJ2-5; V gene: TRBV7-9; clone size: NA; CDR3 protein: ASRPMTSGYQETQY
J gene: NA; V gene: TRBV30; clone size: NA; CDR3 protein: AWSSTAGGHEQY
J gene: TRBJ2-1; V gene: TRBV29-1; clone size: NA; CDR3 protein: SARSPANTYNEQF
J gene: TRBJ1-5; V gene: TRBV19; clone size: once; CDR3 protein: ASSTIDGIRGNQPQH
J gene: TRBJ2-3; V gene: TRBV7-2; clone size: NA; CDR3 protein: ASSSTPGAPTDTQY
J gene: TRBJ1-2; V gene: TRBV27; clone size: NA; CDR3 protein: ASRRTGLNYGYT
J gene: TRBJ2-1; V gene: TRBV6-6; clone size: NA; CDR3 protein: ASSRAFSYNEQF
J gene: TRBJ2-5; V gene: TRBV5-1; clone size: once; CDR3 protein: ASSLDLWDSKETQY
J gene: TRBJ2-7; V gene: TRBV6-5; clone size: NA; CDR3 protein: ASCGRASAAYEQY
J gene: TRBJ2-7; V gene: TRBV28; clone size: once; CDR3 protein: ASSLTSLAGVDEY
J gene: TRBJ2-7; V gene: TRBV20-1; clone size: NA; CDR3 protein: SAGAVDEQY
J gene: TRBJ2-1; V gene: TRBV4-2; clone size: NA; CDR3 protein: ASSPSGVGAYEQF
J gene: TRBJ1-5; V gene: TRBV28; clone size: once; CDR3 protein: ASSQTGTVGNQPQH
J gene: TRBJ1-5; V gene: TRBV2; clone size: NA; CDR3 protein: ASSEYAGDQPQH
J gene: TRBJ1-2; V gene: TRBV15; clone size: NA; CDR3 protein: ATSRDLGGEGYGYT
J gene: TRBJ1-1; V gene: TRBV7-9; clone size: NA; CDR3 protein: ASSFMTGGAGTEAF
J gene: TRBJ2-7; V gene: TRBV5-1; clone size: NA; CDR3 protein: ASSAGRGAGPYEQY
J gene: TRBJ2-2; V gene: TRBV2; clone size: NA; CDR3 protein: ASNEQGAWTGELF
J gene: TRBJ2-4; V gene: TRBV12-5; clone size: NA; CDR3 protein: ASGLGWWRASGRGDIQY
J gene: TRBJ1-2; V gene: TRBV30; clone size: NA; CDR3 protein: AWSVRQDAGYT
J gene: TRBJ1-2; V gene: TRBV6-6; clone size: NA; CDR3 protein: ASSPPGGSGGGYT
J gene: TRBJ1-1; V gene: TRBV6-5; clone size: NA; CDR3 protein: ASSGTPNTEAF
J gene: TRBJ1-6; V gene: TRBV28; clone size: NA; CDR3 protein: ASSFAGGLNSPLH
J gene: TRBJ1-5; V gene: TRBV16; clone size: NA; CDR3 protein: ASSYQPQH
J gene: TRBJ2-1; V gene: TRBV6-4; clone size: NA; CDR3 protein: ASSAGLAAYNEQF
J gene: TRBJ2-2; V gene: TRBV15; clone size: NA; CDR3 protein: ATSSYDNTGELF
J gene: TRBJ1-4; V gene: TRBV7-2; clone size: NA; CDR3 protein: ASSLARNEKLF
J gene: TRBJ1-1; V gene: TRBV28; clone size: NA; CDR3 protein: ASSSQGGRTEAF
J gene: TRBJ2-5; V gene: TRBV2; clone size: NA; CDR3 protein: ASSDGLDQETQY
J gene: TRBJ2-1; V gene: TRBV4-2; clone size: NA; CDR3 protein: ASSQTRARTGQNNEQF
J gene: TRBJ1-1; V gene: TRBV5-1; clone size: NA; CDR3 protein: ASSLDGLGRNTEAF
J gene: TRBJ2-2; V gene: TRBV9; clone size: NA; CDR3 protein: ASSKGQEELF
J gene: TRBJ2-7; V gene: TRBV30; clone size: NA; CDR3 protein: AWSTGNLYEQY